Listed here are 24 T cell receptor beta chains from one sample, sequenced in a study of blood T cell repertoires in COVID-19. Clones were read by immunoSEQ multiplex PCR, and TCRdb kept only the in-frame ones, dropping some. The table has approximately 100,000 clones, roughly 89% seen once; the top ten hold about 20%. The material sequenced was peripheral blood. All receptors come from a human donor with acute or convalescent COVID-19. The donor label of this sample is uncertain.

The V and J genes are TRBV29-1 and TRBJ2-3, with 10 bases lining up with TRBD1. CDR3 length: 14 amino acids. The V segment lost 6 bases and the J segment 8 bases; nucleotides outside the gene matches: 11. Germline V gives CDR1 SQVTM, CDR2 ANQGSEA. The CDR3 region is CSVDPGQGKGTQYF. CDR3 nucleotide sequence: TGCAGCGTGGACCCGGGACAGGGGAAGGGTACGCAGTATTTT.

V usage is TRBV30 and J usage is TRBJ1-4; 8 nucleotides align to TRBD1. The CDR3 length is 15 residues. The V segment lost 3 bases and the J segment 0 bases; nucleotides outside the gene matches: 3. Germline V lookup: CDR1 GTSNPN, CDR2 SVGIG (reference sequence). CDR3 in DNA: TGTGCCTGGAGGCAGGGGGCGACAACTAATGAAAAACTGTTTTTT. Its protein product is CAWRQGATTNEKLFF.

This rearrangement joins TRBV27 to TRBJ1-1; 9 bases align to TRBD1. CDR3 length equals 14 residues. J lost 6 bases, V lost 2 bases, and 4 bases had no gene match. CDR1 MNHEY and CDR2 SMNVEV come from the germline V gene (reference sequence). In DNA, the CDR3 is TGTGCCAGCAGTTTAGGACAGGGGTATGCTGAAGCTTTCTTT. It translates to CASSLGQGYAEAFF.

The chain carries TRBV19 and TRBJ2-1; 12 bases align to TRBD2. This CDR3 is 15 amino acids long. CDR1 is LNHDA and CDR2 is SQIVND in the germline V gene (reference sequence). The J segment lost 1 base and the V segment lost 9 bases, leaving 4 bases of the junction unmatched. The CDR3 bases are TGTGCCAGCGCTAGCGGGAGGGGATCCTACAATGAGCAGTTCTTC. Amino acid sequence: CASASGRGSYNEQFF.

DNA for the CDR3: TGTGCCAGCAGTTTTTCTTCTCAGGGATTCACCGGGGAGCTGTTTTTT. This gives the protein CASSFSSQGFTGELFF. The J gene is TRBJ2-2, the V gene TRBV6-2 or TRBV6-3, with a tentative D call TRBD1 (5 bases). Trimming pared 4 bases from V and 4 bases from J, leaving 16 bases between. From germline, CDR1 is MNHEY and CDR2 SVGEGT. The CDR3 loop spans 16 amino acids.

The J gene is TRBJ1-4, the V gene TRBV11-2; weak D call: TRBD1 (6 bases). V was shortened by 5 bases and J by 8 bases, with 12 bases between the two germline ends. Germline V gives CDR1 SGHAT, CDR2 FQNNGV. The CDR3 has 13 amino acids. The CDR3 sequence: CASSLTGGEKLFF. Written as DNA, the CDR3 is TGTGCCAGCAGCCTGACAGGAGGCGAAAAACTGTTTTTT.

The J gene is TRBJ2-7, the V gene TRBV3-1 (or the pseudogene TRBV3-2); TRBD1 aligns across 9 bases. The CDR3 runs to 17 residues. Trimming removed 3 bases from V and 5 bases from J; junction bases left unmatched: 14. Germline V lookup: CDR1 LGHDT, CDR2 YNNKEL (reference sequence). The CDR3 here is CASSQSQGQGRMHEQYF. CDR3 bases: TGTGCCAGCAGCCAGAGTCAGGGACAGGGAAGAATGCACGAGCAGTACTTC.

The rearrangement links TRBV4-1 to TRBJ2-1; TRBD2 matches at 8 bases. Trimming took 0 bases from V and 3 from J; bases not matched to a gene: 4. Per the germline V gene, CDR1 is MGHRA and CDR2 is YSYEKL. This CDR3 contains 16 residues. CDR3 in DNA: TGCGCCAGCAGCCAAGATCGGGGGGGAATCTACAATGAGCAGTTCTTC. Its translation is CASSQDRGGIYNEQFF.

In its sample, this clone was seen once. V gene TRBV19 combines with J gene TRBJ1-3; no clear D. V was cut by 2 bases and J by 0 bases, with 5 bases left in between. Germline V gives CDR1 LNHDA, CDR2 SQIVND (reference sequence). This CDR3 has 14 residues. As DNA, the CDR3 is TGTGCCAGTAGTATACGTAGCTCTGGAAACACCATATATTTT. Its protein product is CASSIRSSGNTIYF.

The chain has TRBV7-3 and TRBJ2-6; D perhaps matches TRBD2 (6 bases). The V end was cut by 5 bases, the J end by 10 bases, with 15 bases between. Germline V gene lookup returns CDR1 SGHTA and CDR2 FQGTGA. The CDR3 covers 14 residues. CDR3 residues: CASSPVGGENVLTF. The CDR3 nucleotides are TGTGCCAGCAGCCCGGTAGGAGGGGAAAACGTCCTGACTTTC.

The chain links TRBV4-3 to TRBJ1-4; D is unclear. Trimming left V 0 bases short and J 0 bases short, with 8 bases between. The CDR3 contains 16 residues. Per the germline V gene, CDR1 is LGHNA and CDR2 is YSLEER. Here the CDR3 reads CASSQDFTATNEKLFF. As DNA, the CDR3 is TGCGCCAGCAGCCAAGACTTTACAGCAACTAATGAAAAACTGTTTTTT.

This chain links TRBV30 with TRBJ2-7, with TRBD2 matching over 10 bases. V gave up 1 base and J gave up 5 bases; unmatched junction bases: 11. Germline values: CDR1 GTSNPN, CDR2 SVGIG (reference sequence). There are 16 residues in the CDR3. The DNA for the CDR3 is TGTGCCTGGAGTGGGACTACGGGACTAGCGACCCACGAGCAGTACTTC. The encoded protein is CAWSGTTGLATHEQYF.

This clone was detected only once. J is TRBJ1-4 and V is TRBV7-2; D may be TRBD1 (6 bases). CDR1 and CDR2 from the germline V gene are SGHTA and FQGNSA. The CDR3 loop spans 14 amino acids. V lost 5 bases to trimming and J lost 8 bases, with 15 bases between them. Written as DNA, the CDR3 is TGTGCCAGCAGCACTCAGGGGCTGTCAGAAAAACTGTTTTTT. Translation gives CASSTQGLSEKLFF. Full variable domain (outside the CDR3, taken from reference TRBV7-2 and TRBJ1-4): GAGVSQSPSNKVTEKGKDVELRCDPISGHTALYWYRQSLGQGLEFLIYFQGNSAPDKSGLPSDRFSAERTGGSVSTLTIQRTQQEDSAVYLCASSTQGLSEKLFFGSGTQLSVL.

This rearrangement joins TRBV4-2 to TRBJ1-2; 9 bases are a match to TRBD1. The CDR3 runs to 13 residues. From germline, CDR1 is LGHNA and CDR2 YNFKEQ. The trim removed 7 bases at V and 4 bases at J, leaving 4 bases unmatched. The CDR3 reads CASIGTGSYGYTF. The CDR3 nucleotides are TGTGCCAGCATCGGGACAGGGAGCTATGGCTACACCTTC.

The sample holds one count of this clone. The rearrangement joins TRBV21-1 to TRBJ2-2; the D segment call TRBD2 is taken from the table without a DNA check. TRBV21-1 is a documented pseudogene. CDR3 length: 17 amino acids. The DNA for the CDR3 is TGTGCCAGCAGCAAAGAAAGGGGCGCGGGGTCCACCGGGGAGCTGTTTTTT. The encoded protein is CASSKERGAGSTGELFF.

The chain uses TRBV28 and TRBJ2-7, with 9 bases lining up with TRBD1. Germline V gene sequence: CDR1 MDHEN, CDR2 SYDVKM. This CDR3 spans 14 amino acids. V shed 7 bases, J shed 2 bases, and the junction held 6 bases outside the gene matches. CDR3 sequence: CASTPGQGPYEQYF. CDR3 nucleotide sequence: TGTGCCAGCACCCCGGGACAGGGTCCCTACGAGCAGTACTTC.

The chain uses TRBV25-1 and TRBJ1-2, with 7 bases that match TRBD1. The CDR3 covers 14 residues. Germline V gene data show CDR1 as MGHDK and CDR2 as SYGVNS. Losses at the gene ends were 8 bases for V and 8 bases for J; bases not matched to a gene: 14. The CDR3 nucleotides read TGTGCCAGCGGACCCCCTGACAGGGACGGAGGCTACACCTTC. Its translation is CASGPPDRDGGYTF.

The chain combines TRBV2 with TRBJ2-2; a weak D match, TRBD2 (5 bases). The CDR3 is 14 amino acids. Per the germline V gene, CDR1 is SNHLY and CDR2 is FYNNEI. Trimming removed 4 bases from V and 7 bases from J, with 13 bases in between. The CDR3 nucleotides read TGTGCCAGCAGTGGCCCGGCAGGAGGCGGGGAGCTGTTTTTT. This sequence encodes CASSGPAGGGELFF.

V gene TRBV11-2 combines with J gene TRBJ2-4; D ambiguous. The CDR3 runs to 16 residues. The V end lost 3 bases, the J end lost 0 bases, and 12 bases lay between the germline ends. Germline CDR1 and CDR2: SGHAT and FQNNGV. The CDR3 is CASSFGTALAKNIQYF. The CDR3 region has the DNA TGTGCCAGCAGCTTTGGAACAGCACTAGCCAAAAACATTCAGTACTTC.

The genes are TRBV28 and TRBJ1-2; 9 nucleotides agree with TRBD1. The ends lost 5 bases at V and 1 base at J; junction bases unmatched: 5. This CDR3 is built from 15 residues. The germline CDR1 and CDR2 sequences are MDHEN and SYDVKM. The CDR3 bases are TGTGCCAGCAGTGCCGGGACAGGGTATAACTATGGCTACACCTTC. Protein product: CASSAGTGYNYGYTF.

This clone showed up just once. The chain employs TRBV30 and TRBJ1-1, with 7 nucleotides matching TRBD1. V lost 2 bases and J lost 5; bases outside the gene matches: 8. Germline assignment: CDR1 GTSNPN and CDR2 SVGIG (reference sequence). The CDR3 consists of 14 residues. CDR3: CAWSITTGRTEAFF. CDR3 nucleotide sequence: TGTGCCTGGAGTATAACGACAGGGAGAACTGAAGCTTTCTTT. The variable domain in full, with the rest retrieved from reference TRBV30 and TRBJ1-1, is SQTIHQWPATLVQPVGSPLSLECTVEGTSNPNLYWYRQAAGRGLQLLFYSVGIGQISSEVPQNLSASRPQDRQFILSSKKLLLSDSGFYLCAWSITTGRTEAFFGQGTRLTVV.

J is TRBJ2-1 and V is TRBV13; D gene unclear. CDR1 is PRHDT, CDR2 FYEKMQ, per germline (reference sequence). CDR3 size: 15 residues. V lost 2 bases to trimming and J lost 0 bases, with 8 bases between them. CDR3 loop: CASSLKPGSYNEQFF. The CDR3 DNA follows: TGTGCCAGCAGCTTAAAGCCTGGCTCCTACAATGAGCAGTTCTTC.

Remarks on this clone: This sample also contains other DNA sequences that code for the same CDR3. The CDR3 sequence is CASSPPAGFSYNEQFF. The CDR3 region has the DNA TGTGCCAGCTCACCTCCCGCCGGGTTTTCCTACAATGAGCAGTTCTTC. V gene TRBV18 combines with J gene TRBJ2-1; D uncertain. V lost 3 bases and J lost 1, with 13 bases in between. The CDR3 extends over 16 amino acids. Germline V gene sequence: CDR1 KGHSH, CDR2 LQKENI.

The rearrangement uses TRBV25-1 and TRBJ1-1, with D possibly TRBD1 on 5 matching bases. Germline V lookup: CDR1 MGHDK, CDR2 SYGVNS. V was clipped by 3 bases and J by 4 bases, with 15 bases between them. The CDR3 length is 15 residues. The DNA of the CDR3 is TGTGCCAGCAGTGACCACCCCGGAGACAGCACTGAAGCTTTCTTT. This encodes CASSDHPGDSTEAFF.